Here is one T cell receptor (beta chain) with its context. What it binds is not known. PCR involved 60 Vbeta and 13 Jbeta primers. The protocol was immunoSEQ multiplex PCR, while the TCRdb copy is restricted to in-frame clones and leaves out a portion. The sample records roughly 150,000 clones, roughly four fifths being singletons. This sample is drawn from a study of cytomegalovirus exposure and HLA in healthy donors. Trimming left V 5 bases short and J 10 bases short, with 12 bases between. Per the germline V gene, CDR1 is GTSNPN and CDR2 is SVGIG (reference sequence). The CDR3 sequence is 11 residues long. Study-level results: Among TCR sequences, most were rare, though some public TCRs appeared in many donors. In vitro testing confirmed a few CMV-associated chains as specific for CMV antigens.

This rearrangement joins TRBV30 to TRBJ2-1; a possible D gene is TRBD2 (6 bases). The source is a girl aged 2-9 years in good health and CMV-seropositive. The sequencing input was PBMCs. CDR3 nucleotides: TGTGCCTGGCACGGGGCGGGAGAGCAGTTCTTC. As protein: CAWHGAGEQFF.